The entry that follows covers one T cell receptor beta chain sequence. Trimming at V came to 4 bases and at J to 1 base, leaving 4 bases not matched to a gene. This CDR3 spans 14 amino acids. Germline V gene lookup returns CDR1 SGHRS and CDR2 YFSETQ. These data come from a study of blood T cell repertoires in COVID-19. Study summary: PBMCs, B-cell-depleted T cells, or T cells provided the cDNA or gDNA that made up the material.

Profiled with immunoSEQ multiplex PCR; TCRdb holds only in-frame clones, not every one. The sample has about 220,000 clones, approximately 83% seen once. This receptor was taken from a woman in her twenties or thirties who had recovered from COVID-19. What was sequenced was peripheral blood. The chain has TRBV5-1 and TRBJ1-1; 7 positions agree with TRBD1. The CDR3 bases are TGCGCCAGCAGCCGGGACAGTTGGAACACTGAAGCTTTCTTT. This gives the protein CASSRDSWNTEAFF.